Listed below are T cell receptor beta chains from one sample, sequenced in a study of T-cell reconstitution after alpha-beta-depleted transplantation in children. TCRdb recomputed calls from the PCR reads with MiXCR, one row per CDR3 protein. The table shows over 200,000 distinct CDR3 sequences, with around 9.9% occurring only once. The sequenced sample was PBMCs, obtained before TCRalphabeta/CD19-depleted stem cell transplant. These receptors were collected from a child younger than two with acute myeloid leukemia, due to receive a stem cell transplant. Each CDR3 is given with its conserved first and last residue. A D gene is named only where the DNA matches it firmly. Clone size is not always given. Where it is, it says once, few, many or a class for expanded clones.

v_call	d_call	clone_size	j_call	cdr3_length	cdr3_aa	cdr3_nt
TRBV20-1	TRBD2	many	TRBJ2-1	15	CSARTASGNYNEQFF	TGCAGTGCTAGGACGGCTAGCGGGAACTACAATGAGCAGTTCTTC
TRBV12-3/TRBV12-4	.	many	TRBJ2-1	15	CASSFSGNHYNEQFF	TGTGCCAGCAGTTTTAGCGGAAATCACTACAATGAGCAGTTCTTC
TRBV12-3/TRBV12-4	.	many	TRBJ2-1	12	CASRPGRYEQFF	TGTGCCAGTCGACCCGGTCGGTATGAGCAGTTCTTC
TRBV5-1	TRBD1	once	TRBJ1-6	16	CASNVWTGRNNSPLHF	TGCGCCAGCAACGTATGGACAGGGAGGAATAATTCACCCCTCCACTTT
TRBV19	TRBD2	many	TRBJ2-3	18	CASSTRLAGGPSTDTQYF	TGTGCCAGTAGTACCCGACTAGCGGGGGGCCCCAGCACAGATACGCAGTATTTT
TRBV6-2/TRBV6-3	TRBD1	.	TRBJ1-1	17	CASLLRQGHNSGTEAFF	TGTGCCAGCCTCCTCAGACAGGGCCACAACTCGGGCACTGAAGCTTTCTTT
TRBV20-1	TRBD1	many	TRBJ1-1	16	CSASGDSFTGNTEAFF	TGCAGTGCTAGTGGGGACAGCTTCACGGGGAACACTGAAGCTTTCTTT
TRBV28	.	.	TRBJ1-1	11	CASSLLGGGQF	TGTGCCAGCAGTTTGTTGGGTGGGGGACAATTT
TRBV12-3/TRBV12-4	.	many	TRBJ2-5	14	CASSFEANQETQYF	TGTGCCAGCAGTTTCGAAGCGAACCAAGAGACCCAGTACTTC
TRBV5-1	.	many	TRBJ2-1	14	CASSLHGIYNEQFF	TGCGCCAGCAGCTTACATGGAATCTACAATGAGCAGTTCTTC
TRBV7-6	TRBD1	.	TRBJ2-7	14	CASSAGQGWNEQYF	TGTGCCAGCAGCGCGGGACAGGGTTGGAACGAGCAGTACTTC
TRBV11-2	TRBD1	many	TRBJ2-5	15	CASSFGAGGQETQYF	TGTGCCAGCAGCTTTGGGGCAGGGGGTCAAGAGACCCAGTACTTC
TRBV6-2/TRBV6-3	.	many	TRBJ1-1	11	CASSDWTEAFF	TGTGCCAGCAGTGACTGGACTGAAGCTTTCTTT
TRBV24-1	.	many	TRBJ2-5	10	CAIRKETQYF	TGTGCCATAAGGAAAGAGACCCAGTACTTC
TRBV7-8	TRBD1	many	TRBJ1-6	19	CASSPRDRAFYSYNSPLHF	TGTGCCAGCAGCCCCCGGGACAGGGCTTTTTACTCCTATAATTCACCCCTCCACTTT
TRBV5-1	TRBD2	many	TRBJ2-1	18	CASSLDALSGSSYNEQFF	TGCGCCAGCAGCTTGGATGCTCTTAGCGGGAGCTCCTACAATGAGCAGTTCTTC
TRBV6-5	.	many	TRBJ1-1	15	CASSYSGPTGTEAFF	TGTGCCAGCAGTTACTCGGGGCCGACAGGCACTGAAGCTTTCTTT
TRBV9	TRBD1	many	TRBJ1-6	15	CASSVEGQANSPLHF	TGTGCCAGCAGCGTAGAAGGACAGGCTAATTCACCCCTCCACTTT
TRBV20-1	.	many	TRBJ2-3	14	CSARGIGGTDTQYF	TGCAGTGCTAGAGGTATAGGGGGCACAGATACGCAGTATTTT
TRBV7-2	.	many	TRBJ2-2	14	CASSLAYDAAELFF	TGTGCCAGCAGCTTAGCCTACGACGCCGCGGAGCTGTTTTTT
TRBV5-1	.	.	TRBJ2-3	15	CASSLAGGHTDTQYF	TGCGCCAGCAGCTTGGCCGGAGGCCACACAGATACGCAGTATTTT
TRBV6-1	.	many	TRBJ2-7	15	CASSQNWEMTYEQYF	TGTGCCAGCAGTCAGAATTGGGAGATGACCTACGAGCAGTACTTC
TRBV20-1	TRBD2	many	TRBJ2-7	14	CSASGLEVTYEQYF	TGCAGTGCCTCGGGACTAGAAGTGACCTACGAGCAGTACTTC
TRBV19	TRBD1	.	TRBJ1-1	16	CASSTSPGQGASEAFF	TGTGCCAGTAGTACCTCTCCGGGACAGGGGGCCTCTGAAGCTTTCTTT
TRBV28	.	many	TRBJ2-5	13	CASSLLVGETQYF	TGTGCCAGCAGTTTATTAGTCGGGGAGACCCAGTACTTC
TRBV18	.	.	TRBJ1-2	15	CASSPNGRANYGYTF	TGTGCCAGCTCACCCAATGGGAGAGCTAACTATGGCTACACCTTC